The 30 T cell receptor beta chains listed next were all sequenced from one sample in a study of T cells in Graves' hyperthyroidism and ophthalmopathy. RNA transcripts provided the source from which TCR beta CDR3 regions were amplified. Researchers ran a first-round RT-PCR on the TCR CDR3 using the HTBI primer set. TCRdb reprocessed the multiplex PCR reads with MiXCR, giving one entry per CDR3 protein. There are under 400,000 distinct CDR3 sequences in the sample; 15% to 20% occur only once, and approximately 49% lies in the top ten. The sequencing sample was made of blood. The receptors derive from a woman between 45 and 60 years old with Graves' hyperthyroidism.

This clonotype was recorded at least ten times. The rearrangement joins TRBV7-3 to TRBJ2-3, with 8 bases that match TRBD2. The CDR3 has 15 residues. In germline, CDR1 is SGHTA, CDR2 FQGTGA. Trimming took 5 bases from V and 4 from J; bases not matched to a gene: 8. The CDR3 here is CASSDTQAGADTQYF. The CDR3 DNA is TGTGCCAGCAGCGACACACAAGCGGGAGCAGATACGCAGTATTTT. The full variable domain, with the rest looked up from reference TRBV7-3 and TRBJ2-3, is GAGVSQTPSNKVTEKGKYVELRCDPISGHTALYWYRQSLGQGPEFLIYFQGTGAADDSGLPNDRFFAVRPEGSVSTLKIQRTERGDSAVYLCASSDTQAGADTQYFGPGTRLTVL.

The gene calls are TRBV7-6 and TRBJ2-7; D remains unclear. There are 14 residues in the CDR3. V lost 2 bases to trimming and J lost 5 bases, with 13 bases between them. Germline CDR1 is SGHVS and CDR2 is FNYEAQ. CDR3 nucleotide sequence: TGTGCCAGCAGCTTATGGCAGGATTCCCACGAGCAGTACTTC. Its protein product is CASSLWQDSHEQYF.

This clonotype occurred many times. This chain joins TRBV20-1 and TRBJ1-1; TRBD1 might be the D (6 bases). V lost 0 bases and J lost 0, with 11 bases in between. This CDR3 is 15 amino acids long. Germline CDR1 DFQATT, CDR2 SNEGSKA (reference sequence). In DNA, the CDR3 is TGCAGTGCTAGAGATGGACAGTTCCTGAACACTGAAGCTTTCTTT. It yields the protein CSARDGQFLNTEAFF.

In this sample, this clonotype turned up many times. The gene calls are TRBV12-3 or TRBV12-4 and TRBJ1-1, with D perhaps TRBD1 (5 bases). V was cut by 11 bases and J by 6 bases, with 19 bases left in between. The CDR3 totals 13 residues. CDR3 nucleotide sequence: TGTGCCGTAGGGGCACTTCAAGGGGCTGAAGCTTTCTTT. It encodes CAVGALQGAEAFF.

This clonotype has more than one count but fewer than ten. This chain links TRBV10-3 with TRBJ1-1; 8 bases match TRBD1. The CDR3 consists of 20 residues. The trim removed 0 bases at V and 4 bases at J, leaving 19 bases unmatched. Germline V lookup: CDR1 ENHRY, CDR2 SYGVKD. CDR3 in amino acids: CAISESSLGFITGGSTEAFF. The CDR3, as DNA: TGTGCCATCAGTGAGTCCTCCCTAGGATTTATAACAGGGGGGAGCACTGAAGCTTTCTTT.

The table lists this clonotype with many counts. The chain couples TRBV28 to TRBJ2-1; 12 bases agree with TRBD2. Germline CDR1 and CDR2: MDHEN and SYDVKM. The J segment lost 7 bases and the V segment lost 6 bases, leaving 10 bases of the junction unmatched. The CDR3 runs to 16 residues. The CDR3 loop reads CASSPTGLAGWNEQFF. CDR3 nucleotides: TGTGCCAGCAGCCCGACCGGACTAGCGGGATGGAATGAGCAGTTCTTC. Using reference TRBV28 and TRBJ2-1 for the parts outside the CDR3, the full variable domain is DVKVTQSSRYLVKRTGEKVFLECVQDMDHENMFWYRQDPGLGLRLIYFSYDVKMKEKGDIPEGYSVSREKKERFSLILESASTNQTSMYLCASSPTGLAGWNEQFFGPGTRLTVL.

This clonotype was counted many times. V gene TRBV5-1 combines with J gene TRBJ2-1; weak D call: TRBD2 (6 bases). Germline values: CDR1 SGHRS, CDR2 YFSETQ. V lost 3 bases to trimming and J lost 4 bases, with 14 bases between them. The CDR3 contains 15 residues. The CDR3 nucleotides read TGCGCCAGCAGCTCGGAGGGGCTATTGTACAATGAGCAGTTCTTC. Translation gives CASSSEGLLYNEQFF. The full variable domain, in which reference TRBV5-1 and TRBJ2-1 provide the parts outside the CDR3, is KAGVTQTPRYLIKTRGQQVTLSCSPISGHRSVSWYQQTPGQGLQFLFEYFSETQRNKGNFPGRFSGRQFSNSRSEMNVSTLELGDSALYLCASSSEGLLYNEQFFGPGTRLTVL.

This clonotype was recorded a few times. The CDR3 sequence: CASSVGGQQNRAFF. The CDR3 DNA sequence: TGTGCCAGCAGCGTAGGAGGGCAACAAAATCGGGCTTTCTTT. The chain recombines TRBV9 with TRBJ1-1; no clear D. The CDR3 runs 14 residues. The V gene lost 0 bases and the J gene lost 11 bases, with 17 bases spanning the gap. Looked up from germline, CDR1 is SGDLS and CDR2 is YYNGEE.

This clonotype was recorded at least ten times. V and J are TRBV20-1 and TRBJ1-3; D is possibly TRBD1 (5 bases). From germline, CDR1 is DFQATT and CDR2 SNEGSKA (reference sequence). CDR3 size: 15 residues. The V end lost 3 bases, the J end lost 2 bases, and 14 bases lay between the germline ends. This CDR3 is CSARPPGGAGNTIYF. The CDR3 DNA reads as TGCAGTGCTAGGCCACCGGGGGGTGCTGGAAACACCATATATTTT.

This rearrangement joins TRBV14 to TRBJ1-4; D is unresolved. The CDR3 sequence is 15 residues long. With 0 bases removed from V and 0 bases from J, the gap between germline ends came to 5 bases. CDR1 and CDR2 (germline): SGHDN, FVKESK. The CDR3 sequence: CASSQEGPTNEKLFF. DNA for the CDR3: TGTGCCAGCAGCCAAGAGGGTCCAACTAATGAAAAACTGTTTTTT. Variable domain in full (rest from reference TRBV14 and TRBJ1-4): EAGVTQFPSHSVIEKGQTVTLRCDPISGHDNLYWYRRVMGKEIKFLLHFVKESKQDESGMPNNRFLAERTGGTYSTLKVQPAELEDSGVYFCASSQEGPTNEKLFFGSGTQLSVL.

There are many counts of this clonotype. The genes are TRBV6-2 or TRBV6-3 and TRBJ2-7, with D possibly matching TRBD1 (5 bases). Per the germline V gene, CDR1 is MNHEY and CDR2 is SVGEGT. The V and J ends lost 2 bases and 3 bases respectively, with 14 bases between them. The CDR3 length is 15 residues. The CDR3 coding sequence is TGTGCCAGCAGTTACGCCGCAGGGAACTTCTACGAGCAGTACTTC. Protein sequence: CASSYAAGNFYEQYF.

This clonotype was picked up a small number of times. The V and J genes are TRBV3-1 and TRBJ1-1, with D maybe TRBD1 (5 bases). Germline loops: CDR1 LGHDT, CDR2 YNNKEL (reference sequence). V lost 2 bases and J 4 bases, leaving 11 bases between the germline ends. The CDR3 sequence is 14 residues long. The CDR3 nucleotides are TGTGCCAGCAGCCAAAACCGGAGGGGCACTGAAGCTTTCTTT. It is translated as CASSQNRRGTEAFF.

This clonotype has a count of ten or more. The rearrangement uses TRBV20-1 and TRBJ2-2; 8 bases are shared with TRBD2. CDR3 length equals 19 residues. Germline CDR1 is DFQATT and CDR2 is SNEGSKA (reference sequence). The V and J ends lost 2 bases and 4 bases, in that order; junction bases with no gene match: 18. This CDR3 reads CSARTYLGLVFRGTGELFF. The CDR3 nucleotides are TGCAGTGCTAGAACGTACTTGGGACTAGTGTTCCGGGGCACCGGGGAGCTGTTTTTT.

This clonotype is a singleton in its sample. A read error may explain this, as a much larger clone is one base away. This chain uses TRBV12-3 or TRBV12-4 with TRBJ2-4, with D maybe TRBD2 (6 bases). The ends were cut back, 3 bases at V and 9 bases at J, with 9 bases in the middle. The CDR3 has 12 amino acids. DNA of the CDR3: TGTGCCAGCAGTTTCAGGAGGGGCATTCAGTACTTC. Translated: CASSFRRGIQYF.

In this sample, this clonotype turned up many times. V gene TRBV28 combines with J gene TRBJ1-1; the D gene is possibly TRBD1 (6 bases). The germline V and J ends were trimmed by 7 bases and 4 bases, with 19 bases remaining between them. The length of the CDR3 is 15 residues. Germline-derived CDR1 and CDR2 are MDHEN and SYDVKM. This chain's CDR3 is CASNPLAGGRTEAFF. Written as DNA, the CDR3 is TGTGCCAGCAACCCACTCGCGGGGGGGCGCACTGAAGCTTTCTTT.

This clonotype was counted many times. At one of its ends the junction is not consistent with the germline gene, which may arise from a read error. The chain employs TRBV24-1 and TRBJ1-5; 7 nucleotides line up with TRBD1. The CDR3 has 16 amino acids. Germline assignment: CDR1 KGHDR and CDR2 SFDVKD. The DNA of the CDR3 is TGTGCCACCAGTGATGAACTAGGGGACAGCACTCAGCCCCAGCATTTT. It is translated as CATSDELGDSTQPQHF.

This rearrangement joins TRBV5-4 to TRBJ2-7; TRBD2 matches at 7 bases. This CDR3 comprises 15 residues. Germline assignment: CDR1 SGHNT and CDR2 YYREEE (reference sequence). V trimming: 0 bases; J trimming: 3 bases; junction bases outside the gene matches: 6. As DNA, the CDR3 is TGTGCCAGCAGCTTGGTAGTTGGCGGGAGCTACGAGCAGTACTTC. As protein: CASSLVVGGSYEQYF.

The table lists this clonotype with many counts. V usage is TRBV30 and J usage is TRBJ2-2; 8 bases match TRBD2. V lost 3 bases and J lost 4; bases outside the gene matches: 7. CDR3 length: 15 residues. Germline lookup yields CDR1 GTSNPN and CDR2 SVGIG (reference sequence). For the CDR3, the DNA is TGTGCCTGGAGAAGTAGCGGGATGGTCACCGGGGAGCTGTTTTTT. It is translated as CAWRSSGMVTGELFF. The whole variable domain, remainder taken from reference TRBV30 and TRBJ2-2, is SQTIHQWPATLVQPVGSPLSLECTVEGTSNPNLYWYRQAAGRGLQLLFYSVGIGQISSEVPQNLSASRPQDRQFILSSKKLLLSDSGFYLCAWRSSGMVTGELFFGEGSRLTVL.

This clonotype was counted ten times or more. The chain couples TRBV18 to TRBJ2-1; D not certain. Per germline, CDR1 KGHSH and CDR2 LQKENI. The CDR3 consists of 16 residues. The V and J ends lost 4 bases and 0 bases respectively, with 13 bases between them. CDR3 coding DNA: TGTGCCAGCTCACTCGACCCAAATCTCTCCTACAATGAGCAGTTCTTC. Translated: CASSLDPNLSYNEQFF.

On this clonotype itself: At one of its ends the junction is not consistent with the germline gene, which may arise from a read error. The V and J genes are TRBV12-3 or TRBV12-4 and TRBJ1-2; maybe TRBD1 (6 bases). The CDR3 extends over 14 amino acids. The CDR3 DNA follows: TGTGCCACCAGTGACTTGGACAGAAACTATGGCTACACCTTC. Protein product: CATSDLDRNYGYTF.

This clonotype was picked up many times. The rearrangement uses TRBV3-1 and TRBJ2-5, with 8 bases that match TRBD2. CDR1 is LGHDT and CDR2 is YNNKEL in the germline V gene (reference sequence). The length of the CDR3 is 18 residues. J was trimmed by 4 bases and V by 3 bases; bases with no gene match: 16. In DNA form, the CDR3 reads TGTGCCAGCAGCCATTTCGAGCGGGGGCTCGAAAGAGGAGAGACCCAGTACTTC. As protein: CASSHFERGLERGETQYF.

This clonotype was observed a few times. The V call is TRBV20-1, the J call TRBJ2-1; D possibly corresponds to TRBD2 (5 bases). In germline, CDR1 is DFQATT, CDR2 SNEGSKA (reference sequence). The CDR3 spans 13 residues. The germline V and J ends were trimmed by 1 base and 12 bases, with 16 bases remaining between them. The DNA for the CDR3 is TGCAGTGCTAGAGCGGGGTTTCGACAAGGGCAGTTCTTC. Amino acids: CSARAGFRQGQFF.

The chain carries TRBV28 and TRBJ2-2; D uncertain. The CDR3 is 13 amino acids. The V end was cut by 3 bases, the J end by 3 bases, with 5 bases between. The V gene's germline CDR1 is MDHEN and CDR2 SYDVKM. CDR3 loop: CASSFLDTGELFF. The CDR3 nucleotides read TGTGCCAGCAGTTTTTTGGACACCGGGGAGCTGTTTTTT.

For the CDR3, the DNA is TGTGCCAGCAGCTTAGTATCGCAGGGGGCGGGGAATGAGCAGTTCTTC. Translating it yields CASSLVSQGAGNEQFF. This chain links TRBV7-2 with TRBJ2-1; 8 bases agree with TRBD1. The ends lost 1 base at V and 7 bases at J; junction bases unmatched: 9. This CDR3 spans 16 amino acids. Germline V gene data show CDR1 as SGHTA and CDR2 as FQGNSA.

The rearrangement joins TRBV5-6 to TRBJ1-4, with 7 bases identical to TRBD1. There are 16 residues in the CDR3. The germline V gene encodes CDR1 SGHDT and CDR2 YYEEEE. The J segment lost 8 bases and the V segment lost 2 bases, leaving 12 bases of the junction unmatched. CDR3 in amino acids: CASSFAQGGAEEKLFF. CDR3 nucleotide sequence: TGTGCCAGCAGCTTTGCCCAGGGGGGCGCAGAGGAAAAACTGTTTTTT.

At least ten counts were recorded for this clonotype. The chain links TRBV10-1 to TRBJ1-1, with D hard to call. The CDR3 is 13 residues long. The V end lost 10 bases, the J end lost 1 base, and 13 bases lay between the germline ends. CDR1 and CDR2 from the germline V gene are WNHNN and SYGVQD (reference sequence). CDR3 DNA: TGCGCCACCCAGCGCCAGCCGAACACTGAAGCTTTCTTT. It codes for CATQRQPNTEAFF.

The chain couples TRBV6-1 to TRBJ2-2, with 11 nucleotides matching TRBD2. Germline CDR1 MNHNS, CDR2 SASEGT. J was trimmed by 7 bases and V by 4 bases; bases with no gene match: 8. The CDR3 covers 16 residues. The CDR3 DNA follows: TGTGCCAGCAGTGGGGTAGCGGGGGGGCCTAACGGGGAGCTGTTTTTT. The encoded protein is CASSGVAGGPNGELFF.

A word on this clonotype: With a much larger clone just one base away, this may be a read error. The V gene is TRBV28, the J gene TRBJ2-7; TRBD1 matches 9 bases. The CDR3 contains 16 residues. Germline V gene data show CDR1 as MDHEN and CDR2 as SYDVKM. With 6 bases clipped from V and 2 bases from J, the junction kept 11 bases outside the gene matches. The CDR3 protein is CASSLSLGTGTYEQYF. The CDR3 DNA reads TGTGCCAGCAGCCTTAGCCTCGGGACAGGGACCTACGAGCAGTACTTC.

This clonotype was counted a few times. V usage is TRBV6-1 and J usage is TRBJ1-2, with TRBD1 as a possible D gene (5 bases). The CDR3 is made up of 21 amino acids. V gave up 7 bases and J gave up 4 bases, with 37 bases separating them. Germline V gives CDR1 MNHNS, CDR2 SASEGT. The CDR3 DNA reads as TGTGCCAGCAAAGCAAAGGTCTTTCGCGGGTTGGAGGGGAGGGCAACCTATGGCTACACCTTC. Residues: CASKAKVFRGLEGRATYGYTF.

This clonotype has a handful of counts. V is TRBV30 and J is TRBJ1-2; D gene unclear. Trimming pared 0 bases from V and 8 bases from J, leaving 16 bases between. The CDR3 runs to 14 residues. Germline CDR1 reads GTSNPN; CDR2 reads SVGIG (reference sequence). The CDR3 DNA sequence: TGTGCCTGGAGTGTACGCGAAGGGCTGAGAGGCTACACCTTC. Translated, it gives CAWSVREGLRGYTF.